This TCR beta chain was recorded in a study of beta chain features in type 1 diabetes. On the study more broadly: Sorted cell examination encompassed over 90 million cells across all samples.

The authors reverse transcribed all of the isolated RNA, so sequencing captured expressed TCRB transcripts. Assay used: immunoSEQ multiplex PCR; TCRdb lists only in-frame clones, some missing. The data contain 250,000 to 350,000 clones, 14% of them singletons. Whole-study findings and limits: A potential PCR bias toward shorter templates would be equal in patient and control samples. Fewer insertions but more deletions were seen at VDJ junctions in type 1 diabetes patients. Among all four CD4+ subsets, Type 1 diabetes patients had TCRB CDR3s that were moderately but significantly shorter. Small HLA sub-analyses could not settle whether HLA shapes TCRB rearrangement.

CDR3 length: 12 amino acids. From germline, CDR1 is SGHTA and CDR2 FQGNSA. V was cut by 5 bases and J by 7 bases, with 8 bases left in between. A remark on this clone: Its antigen is unidentified.

The origin of this receptor is a young man with type 1 diabetes. The rearrangement uses TRBV7-2 and TRBJ2-2; D unresolved. What was sequenced was naive CD4+ T cells from blood. The CDR3 sequence is CASSPYGGELFF. In DNA form, the CDR3 reads TGTGCCAGCAGCCCCTACGGCGGGGAGCTGTTTTTT.